This entry concerns a single T cell receptor beta chain. Its antigen is still unknown. The V end lost 2 bases, the J end lost 1 base, and 14 bases lay between the germline ends. Per the germline V gene, CDR1 is SNHLY and CDR2 is FYNNEI. The CDR3 length is 16 residues. The data derive from a study of CD8+ T cells in alopecia areata. Across the whole study: Severity was scored as percentage of affected scalp area in treated patients. Findings and caveats of the study: Uncertainty about whether baseline CD8+ expansion is linked to response remains, with one nonresponder. Resident alphabeta T cells of normal skin are also sequenced in scalp samples. Higher clonality than in normal scalp was seen in lesional scalp, especially alopecia totalis/universalis.

Treatment given: oral pan-JAK inhibitor, 5-10 mg twice daily. RNA extraction was followed by reverse transcription into cDNA, which acted as the sequencing template. The table came from immunoSEQ multiplex PCR; TCRdb's copy has only in-frame clones and leaves some out. This sample has under 350,000 clones, with 55% to 75% found just once. This chain uses TRBV2 with TRBJ1-2; tentative D call: TRBD1 (6 bases). The material sequenced was CD4+ T cells sorted from blood, taken at week 24, from a patient treated with tofacitinib. The receptor was isolated from a human donor with alopecia areata. CDR3 in amino acids: CASSEWRQANNYGYTF. For the CDR3, the DNA is TGTGCCAGCAGTGAATGGAGACAGGCCAATAACTATGGCTACACCTTC.